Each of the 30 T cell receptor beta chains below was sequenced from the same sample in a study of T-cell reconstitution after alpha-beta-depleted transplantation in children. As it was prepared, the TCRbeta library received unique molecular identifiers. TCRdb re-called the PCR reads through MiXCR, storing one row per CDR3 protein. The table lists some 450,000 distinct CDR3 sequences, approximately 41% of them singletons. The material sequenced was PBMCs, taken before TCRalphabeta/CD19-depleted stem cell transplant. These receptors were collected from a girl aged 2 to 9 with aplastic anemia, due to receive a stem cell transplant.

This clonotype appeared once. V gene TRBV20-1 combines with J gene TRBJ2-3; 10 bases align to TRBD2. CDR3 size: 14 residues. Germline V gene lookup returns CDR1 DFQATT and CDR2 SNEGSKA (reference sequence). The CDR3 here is CSHQHLAGADTQYF. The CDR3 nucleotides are TGCAGCCACCAACACCTAGCGGGGGCGGATACGCAGTATTTT.

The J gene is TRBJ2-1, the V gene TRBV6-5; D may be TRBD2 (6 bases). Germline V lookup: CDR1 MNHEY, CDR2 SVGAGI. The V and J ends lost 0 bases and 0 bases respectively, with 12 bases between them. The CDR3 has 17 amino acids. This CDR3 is CASSYSSPSASYNEQFF. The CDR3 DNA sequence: TGTGCCAGCAGTTACTCGAGTCCTAGCGCCTCCTACAATGAGCAGTTCTTC.

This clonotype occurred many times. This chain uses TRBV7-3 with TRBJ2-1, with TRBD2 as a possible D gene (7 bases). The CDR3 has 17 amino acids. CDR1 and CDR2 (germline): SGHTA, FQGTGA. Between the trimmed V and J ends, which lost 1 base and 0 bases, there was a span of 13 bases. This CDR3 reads CASSLRGGAVSYNEQFF. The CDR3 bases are TGTGCCAGCAGCTTAAGAGGGGGGGCGGTCTCCTACAATGAGCAGTTCTTC.

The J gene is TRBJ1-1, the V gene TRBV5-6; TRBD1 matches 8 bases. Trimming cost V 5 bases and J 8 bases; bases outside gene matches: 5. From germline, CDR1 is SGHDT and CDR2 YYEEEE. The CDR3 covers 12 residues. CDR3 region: CASRRTGKEAFF. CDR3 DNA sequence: TGTGCCAGCAGAAGGACAGGGAAAGAAGCTTTCTTT.

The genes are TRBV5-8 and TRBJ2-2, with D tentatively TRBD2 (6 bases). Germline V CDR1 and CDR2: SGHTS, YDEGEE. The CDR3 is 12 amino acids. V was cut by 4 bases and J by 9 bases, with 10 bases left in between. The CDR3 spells CASSLGRRELFF. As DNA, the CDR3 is TGTGCCAGCAGCCTTGGGAGGCGGGAGCTGTTTTTT.

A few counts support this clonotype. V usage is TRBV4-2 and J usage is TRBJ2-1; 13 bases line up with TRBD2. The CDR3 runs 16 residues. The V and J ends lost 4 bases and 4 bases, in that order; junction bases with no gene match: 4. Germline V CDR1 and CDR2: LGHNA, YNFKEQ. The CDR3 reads CASSRTSGSEYNEQFF. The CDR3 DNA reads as TGTGCCAGCAGCCGGACTAGCGGGAGTGAGTACAATGAGCAGTTCTTC.

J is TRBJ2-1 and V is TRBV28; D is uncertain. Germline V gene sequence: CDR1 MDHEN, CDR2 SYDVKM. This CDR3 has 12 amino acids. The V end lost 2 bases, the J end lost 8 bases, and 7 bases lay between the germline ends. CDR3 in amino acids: CASSLLNDEQFF. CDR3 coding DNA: TGTGCCAGCAGTTTACTGAACGATGAGCAGTTCTTC. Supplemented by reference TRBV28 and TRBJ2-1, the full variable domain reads DVKVTQSSRYLVKRTGEKVFLECVQDMDHENMFWYRQDPGLGLRLIYFSYDVKMKEKGDIPEGYSVSREKKERFSLILESASTNQTSMYLCASSLLNDEQFFGPGTRLTVL.

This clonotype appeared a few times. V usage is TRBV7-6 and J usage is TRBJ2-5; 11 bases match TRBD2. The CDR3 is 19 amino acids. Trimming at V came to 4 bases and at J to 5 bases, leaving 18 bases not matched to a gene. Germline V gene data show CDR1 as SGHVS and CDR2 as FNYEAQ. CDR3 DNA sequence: TGTGCCAGCAGCTCCCTGACTAGCGGGACACCCTTGGGAGCGGAGACCCAGTACTTC. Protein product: CASSSLTSGTPLGAETQYF.

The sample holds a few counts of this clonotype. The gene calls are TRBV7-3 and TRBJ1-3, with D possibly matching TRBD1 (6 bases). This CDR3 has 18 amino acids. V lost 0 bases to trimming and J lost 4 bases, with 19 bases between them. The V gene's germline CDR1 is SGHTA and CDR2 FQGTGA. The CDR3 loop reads CASSLTTGWGQSGNTIYF. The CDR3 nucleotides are TGTGCCAGCAGCTTAACAACAGGGTGGGGTCAGTCGGGAAACACCATATATTTT.

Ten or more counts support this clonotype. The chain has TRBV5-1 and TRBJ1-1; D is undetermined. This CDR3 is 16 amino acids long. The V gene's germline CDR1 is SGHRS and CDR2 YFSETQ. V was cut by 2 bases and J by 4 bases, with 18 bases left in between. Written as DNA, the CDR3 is TGCGCCAGCAGCTTTAGGAGGGCGTCCGAGGGCACTGAAGCTTTCTTT. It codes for CASSFRRASEGTEAFF. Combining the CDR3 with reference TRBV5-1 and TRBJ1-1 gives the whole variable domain KAGVTQTPRYLIKTRGQQVTLSCSPISGHRSVSWYQQTPGQGLQFLFEYFSETQRNKGNFPGRFSGRQFSNSRSEMNVSTLELGDSALYLCASSFRRASEGTEAFFGQGTRLTVV.

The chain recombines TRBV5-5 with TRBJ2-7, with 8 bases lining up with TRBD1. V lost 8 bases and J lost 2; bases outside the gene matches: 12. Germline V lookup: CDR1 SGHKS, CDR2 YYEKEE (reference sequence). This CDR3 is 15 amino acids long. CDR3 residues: CASLGTGQGPYEQYF. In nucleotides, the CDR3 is TGTGCCAGTCTGGGAACCGGACAGGGTCCCTACGAGCAGTACTTC.

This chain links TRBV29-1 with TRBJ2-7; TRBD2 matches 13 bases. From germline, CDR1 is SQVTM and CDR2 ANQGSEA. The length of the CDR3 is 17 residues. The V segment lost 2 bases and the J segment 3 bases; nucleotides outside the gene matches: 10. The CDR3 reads CSVESPAGTSGNYEQYF. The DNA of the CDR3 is TGCAGCGTTGAATCGCCCGCAGGGACTAGCGGGAACTACGAGCAGTACTTC.

CDR3 DNA sequence: TGCGCCAGCAGCTTGGTGACAGGCCTTCCAGGGGACTATGGCTACACCTTC. It translates to CASSLVTGLPGDYGYTF. The chain links TRBV5-1 to TRBJ1-2; D possibly corresponds to TRBD1 (6 bases). The germline CDR1 and CDR2 sequences are SGHRS and YFSETQ. CDR3 length: 17 amino acids. Between the trimmed V and J ends, which lost 0 bases and 3 bases, there was a span of 18 bases.

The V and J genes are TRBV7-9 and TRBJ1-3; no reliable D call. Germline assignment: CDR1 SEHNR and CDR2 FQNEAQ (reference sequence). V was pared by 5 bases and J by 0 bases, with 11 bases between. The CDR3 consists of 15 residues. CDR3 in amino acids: CASSLTISSGNTIYF. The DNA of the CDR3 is TGTGCCAGCAGCCTTACCATTAGCTCTGGAAACACCATATATTTT.

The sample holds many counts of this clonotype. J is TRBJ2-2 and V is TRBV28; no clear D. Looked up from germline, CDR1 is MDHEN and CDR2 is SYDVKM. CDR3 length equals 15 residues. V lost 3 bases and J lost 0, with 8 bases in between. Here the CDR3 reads CASSLPGTNTGELFF. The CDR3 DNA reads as TGTGCCAGCAGTTTGCCCGGTACGAACACCGGGGAGCTGTTTTTT.

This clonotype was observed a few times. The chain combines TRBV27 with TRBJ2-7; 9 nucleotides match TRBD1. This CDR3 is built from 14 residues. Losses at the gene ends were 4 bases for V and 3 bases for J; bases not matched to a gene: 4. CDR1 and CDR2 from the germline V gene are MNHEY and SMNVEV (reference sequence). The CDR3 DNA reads TGTGCCAGCAGTTCTACGACAGGGGGCTACGAGCAGTACTTC. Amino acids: CASSSTTGGYEQYF.

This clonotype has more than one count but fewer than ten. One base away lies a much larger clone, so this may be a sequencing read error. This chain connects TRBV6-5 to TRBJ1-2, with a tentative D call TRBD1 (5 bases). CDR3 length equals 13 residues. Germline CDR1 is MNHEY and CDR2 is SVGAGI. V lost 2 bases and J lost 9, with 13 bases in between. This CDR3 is CASSYRGAKCYTF. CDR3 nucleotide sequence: TGTGCCAGCAGTTACAGGGGCGCCAAGTGCTACACCTTC.

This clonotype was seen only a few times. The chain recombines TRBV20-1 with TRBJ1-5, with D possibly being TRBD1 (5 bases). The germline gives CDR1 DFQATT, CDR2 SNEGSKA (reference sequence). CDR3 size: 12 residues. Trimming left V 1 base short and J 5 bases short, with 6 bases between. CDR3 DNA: TGCAGTGCTAGAGTGGGGGATCAGCCCCAGCATTTT. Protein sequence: CSARVGDQPQHF.

The CDR3 region has the DNA TGTGCCAGCAGCGCGGTTCTGTCCCGTGAGCAGTTCTTC. This sequence encodes CASSAVLSREQFF. The V gene is TRBV7-6, the J gene TRBJ2-1; D is unclear. Trimming cost V 5 bases and J 9 bases, with 14 bases left between them. Germline CDR1 and CDR2: SGHVS and FNYEAQ. CDR3 length: 13 residues.

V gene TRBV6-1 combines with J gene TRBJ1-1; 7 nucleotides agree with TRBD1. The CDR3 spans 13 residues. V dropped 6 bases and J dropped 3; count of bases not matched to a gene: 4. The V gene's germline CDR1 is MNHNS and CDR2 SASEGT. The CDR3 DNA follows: TGTGCCAGCAGGACAGGGCGGTACACTGAAGCTTTCTTT. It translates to CASRTGRYTEAFF.

CDR3 in amino acids: CASSPGYEAFF. DNA of the CDR3: TGTGCCAGCAGCCCCGGTTATGAAGCTTTCTTT. V and J are TRBV28 and TRBJ1-1; no firm D call. Trimming took off 6 bases at V and 7 bases at J, with 9 bases between the two ends. Germline V gene data show CDR1 as MDHEN and CDR2 as SYDVKM. The length of the CDR3 is 11 residues.

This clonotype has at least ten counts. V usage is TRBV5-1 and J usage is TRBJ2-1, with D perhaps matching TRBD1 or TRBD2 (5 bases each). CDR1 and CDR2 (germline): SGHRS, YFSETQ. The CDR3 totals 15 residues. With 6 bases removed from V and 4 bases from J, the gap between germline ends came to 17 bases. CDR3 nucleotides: TGCGCCAGCAAGGGGAGCGAGAGGGGATACAATGAGCAGTTCTTC. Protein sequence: CASKGSERGYNEQFF. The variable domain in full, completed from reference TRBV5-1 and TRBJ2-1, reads KAGVTQTPRYLIKTRGQQVTLSCSPISGHRSVSWYQQTPGQGLQFLFEYFSETQRNKGNFPGRFSGRQFSNSRSEMNVSTLELGDSALYLCASKGSERGYNEQFFGPGTRLTVL.

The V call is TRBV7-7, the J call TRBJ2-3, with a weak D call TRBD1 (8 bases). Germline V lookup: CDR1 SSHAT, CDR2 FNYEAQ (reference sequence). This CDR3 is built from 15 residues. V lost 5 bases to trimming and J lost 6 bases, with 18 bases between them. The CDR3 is CASSATGGGWDTQYF. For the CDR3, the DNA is TGTGCCAGCAGCGCTACAGGGGGGGGCTGGGATACGCAGTATTTT.

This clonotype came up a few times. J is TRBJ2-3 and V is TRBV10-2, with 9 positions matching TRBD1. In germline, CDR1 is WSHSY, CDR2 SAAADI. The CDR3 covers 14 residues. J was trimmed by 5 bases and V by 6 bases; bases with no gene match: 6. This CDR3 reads CASRETGGGDTQYF. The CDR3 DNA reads TGCGCCAGCAGAGAGACAGGGGGAGGAGATACGCAGTATTTT.

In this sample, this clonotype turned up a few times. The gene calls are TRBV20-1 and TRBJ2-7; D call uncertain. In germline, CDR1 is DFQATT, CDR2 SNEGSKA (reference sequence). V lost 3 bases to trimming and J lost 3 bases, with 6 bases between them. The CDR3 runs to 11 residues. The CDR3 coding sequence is TGCAGTGCTAGTATCGACTACGAGCAGTACTTC. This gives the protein CSASIDYEQYF.

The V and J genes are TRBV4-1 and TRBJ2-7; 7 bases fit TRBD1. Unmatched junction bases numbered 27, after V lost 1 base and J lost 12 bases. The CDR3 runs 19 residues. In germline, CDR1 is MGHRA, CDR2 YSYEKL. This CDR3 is CASSQVILTTGTVTKGLYF. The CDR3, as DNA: TGCGCCAGCAGCCAAGTCATCCTGACAACCGGGACAGTCACTAAGGGGCTGTACTTC.

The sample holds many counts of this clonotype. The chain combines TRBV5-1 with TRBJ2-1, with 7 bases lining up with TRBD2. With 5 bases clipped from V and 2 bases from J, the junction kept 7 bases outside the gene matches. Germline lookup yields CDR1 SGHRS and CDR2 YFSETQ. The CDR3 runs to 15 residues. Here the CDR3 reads CASRVGGSTYNEQFF. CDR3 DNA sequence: TGCGCCAGCAGGGTCGGCGGGAGCACCTACAATGAGCAGTTCTTC.

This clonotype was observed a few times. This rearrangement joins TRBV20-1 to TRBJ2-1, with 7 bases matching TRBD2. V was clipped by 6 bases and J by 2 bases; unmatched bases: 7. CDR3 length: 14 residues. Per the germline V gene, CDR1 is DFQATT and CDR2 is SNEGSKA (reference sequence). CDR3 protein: CSARLALPYNEQFF. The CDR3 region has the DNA TGCAGTGCCCGACTAGCCCTTCCCTACAATGAGCAGTTCTTC.

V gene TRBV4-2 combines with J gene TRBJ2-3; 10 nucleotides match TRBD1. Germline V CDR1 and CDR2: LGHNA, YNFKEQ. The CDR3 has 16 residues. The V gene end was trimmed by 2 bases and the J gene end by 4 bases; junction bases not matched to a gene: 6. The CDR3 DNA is TGTGCCAGCAGCCAAAAGGGACAGGGGACCCCAGATACGCAGTATTTT. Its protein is CASSQKGQGTPDTQYF.

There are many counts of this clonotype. This chain's CDR3 is CASSLPGLAVWETQYF. As DNA, the CDR3 is TGCGCCAGCAGCCTACCCGGGTTAGCGGTGTGGGAGACCCAGTACTTC. The chain employs TRBV5-1 and TRBJ2-5; D possibly corresponds to TRBD2 (6 bases). Trimming stripped 4 bases from V and 5 bases from J, with 21 bases between. Germline loops: CDR1 SGHRS, CDR2 YFSETQ. There are 16 residues in the CDR3.